The sequence of this T cell receptor beta chain was determined in a study of T cell responses to AZD1222 COVID-19 vaccine. About the study: Researchers grouped second doses given at about 4 or about 12 weeks into one pool.

Here immunoSEQ multiplex PCR was the method, and the copy in TCRdb shows in-frame clones only, minus some. Of more than 85,000 clones listed, about four fifths were seen once; the top ten hold approximately 15%. Whole-study findings and limits: The CD4 TCRs associated with vaccination extended across spike and predominated at 160-218 and 743-854. Donors were largely white British and mainly female; clonal diversity was possibly underestimated.

Turning to this clone: The antigen is not known.

This CDR3 has 16 amino acids. This sequence joins TRBV21-1 and TRBJ2-5; the DNA was not used to check the table's D call, TRBD2. TRBV21-1 has pseudogene status. This clonotype was obtained from an adult in good health. The material sequenced was peripheral blood, taken on day 0 of AZD1222 vaccination. In DNA form, the CDR3 reads TGTGCCAGCAGCAAAGCGAGAGGGTACTCAAAAGAGACCCAGTACTTC. Translating it yields CASSKARGYSKETQYF.